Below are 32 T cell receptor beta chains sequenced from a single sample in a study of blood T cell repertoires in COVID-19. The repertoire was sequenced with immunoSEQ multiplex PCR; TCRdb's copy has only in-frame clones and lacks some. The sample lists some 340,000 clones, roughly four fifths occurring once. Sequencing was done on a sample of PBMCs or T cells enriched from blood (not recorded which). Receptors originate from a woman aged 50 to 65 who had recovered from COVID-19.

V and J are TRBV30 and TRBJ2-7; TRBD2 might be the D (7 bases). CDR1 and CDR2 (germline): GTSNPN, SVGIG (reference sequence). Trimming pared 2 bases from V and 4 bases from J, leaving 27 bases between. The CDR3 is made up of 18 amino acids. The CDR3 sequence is CAWSPSRTLGGGGYEQYF. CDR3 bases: TGTGCCTGGAGTCCCTCCCGGACACTGGGGGGGGGCGGATACGAGCAGTACTTC.

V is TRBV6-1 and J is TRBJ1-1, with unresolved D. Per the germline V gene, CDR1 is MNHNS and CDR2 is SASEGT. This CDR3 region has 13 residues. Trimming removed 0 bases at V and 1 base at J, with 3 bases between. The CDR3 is CASSEAQNTEAFF. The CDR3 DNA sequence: TGTGCCAGCAGTGAAGCTCAGAACACTGAAGCTTTCTTT.

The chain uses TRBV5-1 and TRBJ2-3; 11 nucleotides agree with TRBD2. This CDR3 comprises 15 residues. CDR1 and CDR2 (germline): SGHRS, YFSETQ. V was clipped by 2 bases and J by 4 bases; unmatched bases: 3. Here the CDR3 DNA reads TGCGCCAGCAGCTTTAGCGGGGGGGCTTCAGATACGCAGTATTTT. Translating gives CASSFSGGASDTQYF.

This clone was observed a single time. CDR3 sequence reads: CASSQDYSSNQPQHF. The DNA for the CDR3 is TGTGCCAGCAGCCAAGATTACAGTAGCAATCAGCCCCAGCATTTT. The chain employs TRBV4-2 and TRBJ1-5; no clear D gene. CDR3 size: 15 residues. V lost 0 bases and J 0 bases, leaving 6 bases between the germline ends. The germline V gene encodes CDR1 LGHNA and CDR2 YNFKEQ.

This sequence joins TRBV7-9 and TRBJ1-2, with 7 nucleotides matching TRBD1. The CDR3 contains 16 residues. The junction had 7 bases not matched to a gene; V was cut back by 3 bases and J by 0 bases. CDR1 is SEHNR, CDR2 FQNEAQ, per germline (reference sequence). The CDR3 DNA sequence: TGTGCCAGCAGCTTCGGAATAGGACAGGCTAACTATGGCTACACCTTC. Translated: CASSFGIGQANYGYTF.

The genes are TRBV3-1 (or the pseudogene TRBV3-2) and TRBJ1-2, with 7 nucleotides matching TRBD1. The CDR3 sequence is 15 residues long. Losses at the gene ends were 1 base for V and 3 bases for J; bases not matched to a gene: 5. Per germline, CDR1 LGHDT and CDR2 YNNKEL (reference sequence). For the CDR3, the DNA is TGTGCCAGCAGCCAAGTCGGGACAGAGTACTATGGCTACACCTTC. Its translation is CASSQVGTEYYGYTF.

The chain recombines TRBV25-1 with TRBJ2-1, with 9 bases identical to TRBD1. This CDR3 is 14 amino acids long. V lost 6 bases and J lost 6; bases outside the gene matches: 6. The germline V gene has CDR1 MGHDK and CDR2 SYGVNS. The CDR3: CASSDGQGRNEQFF. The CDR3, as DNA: TGTGCCAGCAGCGACGGACAGGGGCGCAATGAGCAGTTCTTC.

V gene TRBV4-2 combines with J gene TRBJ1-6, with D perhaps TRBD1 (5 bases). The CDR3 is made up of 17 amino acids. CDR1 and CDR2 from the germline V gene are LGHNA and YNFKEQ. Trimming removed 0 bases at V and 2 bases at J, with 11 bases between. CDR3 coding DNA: TGTGCCAGCAGCCAAGAAACCTCGGGGGCCTATAATTCACCCCTCCACTTT. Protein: CASSQETSGAYNSPLHF.

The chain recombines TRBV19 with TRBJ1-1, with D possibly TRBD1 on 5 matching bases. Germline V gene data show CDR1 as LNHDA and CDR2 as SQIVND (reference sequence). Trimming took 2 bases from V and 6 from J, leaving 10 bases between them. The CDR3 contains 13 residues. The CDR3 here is CASSIQGGAEAFF. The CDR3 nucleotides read TGTGCCAGTAGTATACAGGGAGGCGCTGAAGCTTTCTTT.

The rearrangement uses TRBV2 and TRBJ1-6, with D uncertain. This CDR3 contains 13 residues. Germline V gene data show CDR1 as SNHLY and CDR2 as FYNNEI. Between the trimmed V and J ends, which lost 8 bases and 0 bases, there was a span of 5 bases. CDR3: CASGSSYNSPLHF. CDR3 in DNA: TGTGCCAGCGGTAGCTCCTATAATTCACCCCTCCACTTT.

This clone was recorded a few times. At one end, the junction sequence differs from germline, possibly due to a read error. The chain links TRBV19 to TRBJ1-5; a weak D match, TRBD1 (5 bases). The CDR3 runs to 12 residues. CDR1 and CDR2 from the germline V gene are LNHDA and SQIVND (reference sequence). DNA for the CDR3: TGTGCCAGTAGAGGAGGGACCCAGCTCCAGCATTTT. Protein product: CASRGGTQLQHF.

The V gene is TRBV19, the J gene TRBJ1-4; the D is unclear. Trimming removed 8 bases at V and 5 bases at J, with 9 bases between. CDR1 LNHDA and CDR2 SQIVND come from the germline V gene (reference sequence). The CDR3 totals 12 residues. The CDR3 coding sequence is TGTGCCAGTTGGAGCGGAAATGAAAAACTGTTTTTT. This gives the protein CASWSGNEKLFF.

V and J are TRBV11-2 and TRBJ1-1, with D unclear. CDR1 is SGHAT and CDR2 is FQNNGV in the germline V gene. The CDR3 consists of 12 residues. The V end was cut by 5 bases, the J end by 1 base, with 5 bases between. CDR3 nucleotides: TGTGCCAGCAGCCGTAAGAACACTGAAGCTTTCTTT. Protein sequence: CASSRKNTEAFF.

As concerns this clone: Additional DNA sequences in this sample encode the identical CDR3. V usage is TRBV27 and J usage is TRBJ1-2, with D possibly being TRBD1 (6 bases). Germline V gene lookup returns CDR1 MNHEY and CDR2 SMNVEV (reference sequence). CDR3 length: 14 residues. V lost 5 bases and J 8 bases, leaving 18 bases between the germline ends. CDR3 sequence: CASSPGQGSSGYTF. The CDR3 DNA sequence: TGTGCCAGCAGTCCCGGGCAGGGGTCTAGCGGCTACACCTTC.

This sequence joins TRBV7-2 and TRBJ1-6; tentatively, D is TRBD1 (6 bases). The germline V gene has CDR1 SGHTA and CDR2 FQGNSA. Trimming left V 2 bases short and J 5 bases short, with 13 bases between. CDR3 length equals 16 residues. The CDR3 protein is CASSLMGARDNSPLHF. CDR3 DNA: TGTGCCAGCAGCTTAATGGGGGCGCGCGATAATTCACCCCTCCACTTT.

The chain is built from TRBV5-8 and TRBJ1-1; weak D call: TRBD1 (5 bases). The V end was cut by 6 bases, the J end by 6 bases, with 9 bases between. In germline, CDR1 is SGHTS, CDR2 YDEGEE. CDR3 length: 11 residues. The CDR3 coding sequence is TGTGCCAGCACTCAGGGATCTGAAGCTTTCTTT. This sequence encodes CASTQGSEAFF. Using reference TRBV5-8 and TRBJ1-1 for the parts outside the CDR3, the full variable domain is EAGVTQSPTHLIKTRGQQATLRCSPISGHTSVYWYQQALGLGLQFLLWYDEGEERNRGNFPPRFSGRQFPNYSSELNVNALELEDSALYLCASTQGSEAFFGQGTRLTVV.

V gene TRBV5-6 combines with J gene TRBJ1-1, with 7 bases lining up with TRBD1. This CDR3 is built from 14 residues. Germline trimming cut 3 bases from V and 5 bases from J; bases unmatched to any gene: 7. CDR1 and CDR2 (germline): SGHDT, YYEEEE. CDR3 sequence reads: CASSSTGLRTEAFF. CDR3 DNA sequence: TGTGCCAGCAGCTCGACAGGGCTAAGGACTGAAGCTTTCTTT.

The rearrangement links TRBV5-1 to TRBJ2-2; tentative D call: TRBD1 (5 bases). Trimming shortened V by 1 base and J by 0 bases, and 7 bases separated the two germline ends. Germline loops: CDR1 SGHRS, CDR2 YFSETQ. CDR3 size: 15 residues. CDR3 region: CASSLMGPNTGELFF. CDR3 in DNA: TGCGCCAGCAGCTTGATGGGGCCGAACACCGGGGAGCTGTTTTTT.

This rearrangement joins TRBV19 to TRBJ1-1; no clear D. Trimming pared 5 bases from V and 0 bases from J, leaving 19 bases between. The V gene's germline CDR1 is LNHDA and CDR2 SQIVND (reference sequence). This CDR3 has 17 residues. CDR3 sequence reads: CASSLPAIEALNTEAFF. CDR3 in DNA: TGTGCCAGTAGTTTACCAGCTATCGAGGCCTTGAACACTGAAGCTTTCTTT.

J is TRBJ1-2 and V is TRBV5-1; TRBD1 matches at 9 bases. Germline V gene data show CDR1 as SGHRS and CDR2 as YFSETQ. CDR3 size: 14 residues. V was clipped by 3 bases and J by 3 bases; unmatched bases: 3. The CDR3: CASSYGQGYYGYTF. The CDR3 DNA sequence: TGCGCCAGCAGCTACGGACAGGGGTACTATGGCTACACCTTC.

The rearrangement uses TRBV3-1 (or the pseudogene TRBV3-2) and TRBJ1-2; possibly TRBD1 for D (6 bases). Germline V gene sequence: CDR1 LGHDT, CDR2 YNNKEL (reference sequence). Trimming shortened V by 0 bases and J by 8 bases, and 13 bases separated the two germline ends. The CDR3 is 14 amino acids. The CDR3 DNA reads TGTGCCAGCAGCCAAGACGGCAGGGGCGGGGGCTACACCTTC. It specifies CASSQDGRGGGYTF.

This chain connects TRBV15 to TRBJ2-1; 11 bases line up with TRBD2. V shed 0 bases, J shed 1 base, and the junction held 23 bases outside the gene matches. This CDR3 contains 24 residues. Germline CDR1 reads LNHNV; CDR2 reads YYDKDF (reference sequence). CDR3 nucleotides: TGTGCCACCAGCAGAGATCCAGGCGGGGCTAGCGGGGGGCCCGCCTCGGGATCCTACAATGAGCAGTTCTTC. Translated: CATSRDPGGASGGPASGSYNEQFF.

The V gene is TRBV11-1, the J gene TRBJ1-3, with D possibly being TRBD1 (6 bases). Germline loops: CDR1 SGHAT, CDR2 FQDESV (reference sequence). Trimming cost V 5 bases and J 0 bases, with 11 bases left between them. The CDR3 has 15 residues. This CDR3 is CASSPQGNSGNTIYF. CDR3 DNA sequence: TGTGCCAGCAGCCCTCAGGGGAACTCTGGAAACACCATATATTTT.

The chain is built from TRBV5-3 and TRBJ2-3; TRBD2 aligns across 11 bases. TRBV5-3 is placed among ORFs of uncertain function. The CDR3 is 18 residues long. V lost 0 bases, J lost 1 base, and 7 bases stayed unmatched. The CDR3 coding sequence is TGTGCCAGAAGCTTGGGGGTAGCGGGAGGGTCGGGCACAGATACGCAGTATTTT. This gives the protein CARSLGVAGGSGTDTQYF.

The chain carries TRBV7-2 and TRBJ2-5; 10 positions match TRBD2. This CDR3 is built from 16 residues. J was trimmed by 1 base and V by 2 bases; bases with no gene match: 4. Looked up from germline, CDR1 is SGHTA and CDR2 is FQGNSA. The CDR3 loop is CASSLSASGGQETQYF. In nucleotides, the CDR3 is TGTGCCAGCAGCTTATCAGCTAGCGGGGGCCAAGAGACCCAGTACTTC.

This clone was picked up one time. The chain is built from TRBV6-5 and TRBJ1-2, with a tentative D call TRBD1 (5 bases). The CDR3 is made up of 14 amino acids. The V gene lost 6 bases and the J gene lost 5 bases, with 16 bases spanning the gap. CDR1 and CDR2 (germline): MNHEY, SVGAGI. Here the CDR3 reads CASRRQGTAYGYTF. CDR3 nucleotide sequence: TGTGCCAGCAGGAGGCAGGGCACGGCTTATGGCTACACCTTC.

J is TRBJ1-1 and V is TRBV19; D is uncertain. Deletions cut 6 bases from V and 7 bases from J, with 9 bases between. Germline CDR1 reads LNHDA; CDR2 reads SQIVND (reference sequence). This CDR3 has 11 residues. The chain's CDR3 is CASRRSVEAFF. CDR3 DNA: TGTGCCAGTAGGAGGTCTGTTGAAGCTTTCTTT.

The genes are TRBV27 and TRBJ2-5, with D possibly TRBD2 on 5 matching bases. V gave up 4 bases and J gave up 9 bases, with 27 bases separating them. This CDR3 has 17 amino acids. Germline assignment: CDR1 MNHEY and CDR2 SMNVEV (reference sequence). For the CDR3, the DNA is TGTGCCAGCAGTTACACTCCAGGACTCCCAGTTAAAGATTCCCAGTACTTC. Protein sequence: CASSYTPGLPVKDSQYF.

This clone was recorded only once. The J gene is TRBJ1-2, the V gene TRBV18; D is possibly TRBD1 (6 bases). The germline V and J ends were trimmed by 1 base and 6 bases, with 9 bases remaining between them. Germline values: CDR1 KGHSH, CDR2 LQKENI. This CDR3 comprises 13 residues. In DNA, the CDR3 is TGTGCCAGCTCACCACAAGGGGGAGATGGCTACACCTTC. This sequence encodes CASSPQGGDGYTF. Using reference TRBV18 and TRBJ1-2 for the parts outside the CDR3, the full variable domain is NAGVMQNPRHLVRRRGQEARLRCSPMKGHSHVYWYRQLPEEGLKFMVYLQKENIIDESGMPKERFSAEFPKEGPSILRIQQVVRGDSAAYFCASSPQGGDGYTFGSGTRLTVV.

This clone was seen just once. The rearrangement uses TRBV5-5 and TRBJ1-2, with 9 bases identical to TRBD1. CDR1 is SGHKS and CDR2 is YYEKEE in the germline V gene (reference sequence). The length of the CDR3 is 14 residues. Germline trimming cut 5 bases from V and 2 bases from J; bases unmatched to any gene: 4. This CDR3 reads CASRPTGGNYGYTF. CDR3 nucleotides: TGTGCCAGCAGGCCGACAGGGGGGAACTATGGCTACACCTTC.

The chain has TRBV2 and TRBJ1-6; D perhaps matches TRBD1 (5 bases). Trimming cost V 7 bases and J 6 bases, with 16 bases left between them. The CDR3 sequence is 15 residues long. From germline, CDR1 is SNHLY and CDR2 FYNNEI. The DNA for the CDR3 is TGTGCCAGCACCCAGGGTGGCAGTTCTAATTCACCCCTCCACTTT. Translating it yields CASTQGGSSNSPLHF.

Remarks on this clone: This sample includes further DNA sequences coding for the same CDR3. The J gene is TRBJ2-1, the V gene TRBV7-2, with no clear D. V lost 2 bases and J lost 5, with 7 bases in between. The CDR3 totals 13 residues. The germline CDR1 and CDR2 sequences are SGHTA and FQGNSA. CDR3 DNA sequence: TGTGCCAGCAGCTTATCCAGAAACAATGAGCAGTTCTTC. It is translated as CASSLSRNNEQFF.